The 21 T cell receptor beta chains given below trace back to one sample, sequenced in a study of cytomegalovirus exposure and HLA in healthy donors. The PCR made use of 60 Vbeta and 13 Jbeta primers. The table came from immunoSEQ multiplex PCR; TCRdb's copy has only in-frame clones and leaves some out. The clone table shows some 140,000 clones, with the ten largest holding roughly 2%. Source material: PBMCs. These receptors came from a woman aged 55-70 years in good health and CMV-seronegative.

V gene TRBV27 combines with J gene TRBJ2-7, with 8 bases identical to TRBD2. V was pared by 6 bases and J by 6 bases, with 10 bases of the junction left unmatched. CDR3 length equals 14 residues. Germline CDR1 and CDR2: MNHEY and SMNVEV (reference sequence). CDR3 in DNA: TGTGCCAGCAGCATTAGCGGGAATCCGGGCGAGCAGTACTTC. Translated, it gives CASSISGNPGEQYF.

This chain uses TRBV9 with TRBJ2-3, with a possible D match to TRBD2 (5 bases). The CDR3 loop spans 16 amino acids. Trimming took off 0 bases at V and 2 bases at J, with 13 bases between the two ends. Germline lookup yields CDR1 SGDLS and CDR2 YYNGEE. CDR3 region: CASSVGGRANTDTQYF. The CDR3 nucleotides read TGTGCCAGCAGCGTAGGCGGGCGGGCGAACACAGATACGCAGTATTTT.

The genes are TRBV5-1 and TRBJ1-2; TRBD1 matches at 7 bases. CDR3 length: 13 residues. V was pared by 4 bases and J by 6 bases, with 6 bases of the junction left unmatched. Germline-derived CDR1 and CDR2 are SGHRS and YFSETQ. CDR3 sequence: CASSPGQKDGYTF. The CDR3 nucleotides read TGCGCCAGCAGCCCGGGACAGAAGGATGGCTACACCTTC. The variable domain in full, with the rest retrieved from reference TRBV5-1 and TRBJ1-2, is KAGVTQTPRYLIKTRGQQVTLSCSPISGHRSVSWYQQTPGQGLQFLFEYFSETQRNKGNFPGRFSGRQFSNSRSEMNVSTLELGDSALYLCASSPGQKDGYTFGSGTRLTVV.

V and J are TRBV18 and TRBJ2-7, with TRBD2 matching over 12 bases. The V gene end was trimmed by 1 base and the J gene end by 1 base; junction bases not matched to a gene: 2. Germline-derived CDR1 and CDR2 are KGHSH and LQKENI. This CDR3 spans 16 amino acids. The CDR3 here is CASSPRTSGRSYEQYF. In nucleotides, the CDR3 is TGTGCCAGCTCACCACGAACTAGCGGGAGGTCCTACGAGCAGTACTTC.

The V gene is TRBV7-6, the J gene TRBJ2-1; 10 bases match TRBD2. Germline CDR1 SGHVS, CDR2 FNYEAQ. CDR3 length equals 19 residues. Trimming took 5 bases from V and 7 from J; bases not matched to a gene: 20. Here the CDR3 reads CASSAPLLAGDPPRNEQFF. DNA of the CDR3: TGTGCCAGCAGCGCTCCCCTTCTAGCGGGAGATCCCCCCCGAAATGAGCAGTTCTTC.

In DNA, the CDR3 is TGTGCCAGCAGTGAAGATCGGGGGAAGGTTTCTTCACCCCTCCACTTT. Translating it yields CASSEDRGKVSSPLHF. V usage is TRBV6-1 and J usage is TRBJ1-6; D possibly corresponds to TRBD1 (5 bases). Germline V gives CDR1 MNHNS, CDR2 SASEGT. The ends were cut back, 1 base at V and 9 bases at J, with 16 bases in the middle. The CDR3 consists of 16 residues.

The chain recombines TRBV18 with TRBJ1-1; weak D call: TRBD1 (6 bases). V lost 4 bases and J lost 0, with 12 bases in between. Per germline, CDR1 KGHSH and CDR2 LQKENI. This CDR3 has 15 amino acids. CDR3 DNA: TGTGCCAGCTCACGGCAACAGGGAATGAACACTGAAGCTTTCTTT. It is translated as CASSRQQGMNTEAFF.

The genes are TRBV7-3 and TRBJ2-3; 10 bases agree with TRBD2. The germline gives CDR1 SGHTA, CDR2 FQGTGA. The CDR3 is 15 amino acids. The V segment lost 5 bases and the J segment 2 bases; nucleotides outside the gene matches: 4. The CDR3 nucleotides are TGTGCCAGCAGCGATAGCGGGAGGTCCACAGATACGCAGTATTTT. Translated, it gives CASSDSGRSTDTQYF.

The chain has TRBV10-1 and TRBJ2-3; TRBD1 might be the D (7 bases). The CDR3 loop spans 15 amino acids. Per the germline V gene, CDR1 is WNHNN and CDR2 is SYGVQD (reference sequence). V was trimmed by 3 bases and J by 7 bases, leaving 17 bases between them. Here the CDR3 reads CASSEWQGGSYTQYF. Here the CDR3 DNA reads TGCGCCAGCAGTGAATGGCAGGGGGGATCCTATACGCAGTATTTT.

The chain recombines TRBV18 with TRBJ1-6; D is uncertain. The CDR3 totals 15 residues. Looked up from germline, CDR1 is KGHSH and CDR2 is LQKENI. The ends were cut back, 6 bases at V and 8 bases at J, with 17 bases in the middle. The CDR3 here is CASSRAGQSDSPLHF. The DNA of the CDR3 is TGTGCCAGCTCCCGGGCGGGCCAGAGCGATTCACCCCTCCACTTT.

The chain has TRBV19 and TRBJ1-6; no reliable D call. The CDR3 is 15 amino acids. V lost 1 base and J lost 6, with 10 bases in between. Germline CDR1 LNHDA, CDR2 SQIVND (reference sequence). CDR3 loop: CASSIGREANSPLHF. CDR3 coding DNA: TGTGCCAGTAGTATAGGCCGGGAGGCTAATTCACCCCTCCACTTT.

The chain couples TRBV19 to TRBJ1-5; D gene ambiguous. This CDR3 spans 15 amino acids. Trimming took off 3 bases at V and 1 base at J, with 10 bases between the two ends. Germline-derived CDR1 and CDR2 are LNHDA and SQIVND (reference sequence). The DNA of the CDR3 is TGTGCCAGTAGTATGTTAGGAGGAAGCAATCAGCCCCAGCATTTT. As protein: CASSMLGGSNQPQHF.

V usage is TRBV2 and J usage is TRBJ2-3; possible D gene TRBD2, 5 bases. Trimming took 8 bases from V and 4 from J, leaving 22 bases between them. Germline V gene sequence: CDR1 SNHLY, CDR2 FYNNEI. The CDR3 has 16 residues. CDR3 amino acids: CASQMEALKGADTQYF. For the CDR3, the DNA is TGTGCCAGCCAAATGGAGGCACTTAAAGGTGCAGATACGCAGTATTTT.

The chain is built from TRBV30 and TRBJ2-1, with D uncertain. Germline V gives CDR1 GTSNPN, CDR2 SVGIG (reference sequence). V was shortened by 0 bases and J by 4 bases, with 7 bases between the two germline ends. The length of the CDR3 is 13 residues. The DNA of the CDR3 is TGTGCCTGGAGTGTACACGTTTACAATGAGCAGTTCTTC. It codes for CAWSVHVYNEQFF.

The CDR3 loop is CASSPAGGEAFF. The CDR3 DNA sequence: TGTGCCAGCAGCCCCGCGGGGGGTGAAGCTTTCTTT. This chain connects TRBV11-1 to TRBJ1-1, with a possible D match to TRBD1 (5 bases). Trimming took 5 bases from V and 7 from J, leaving 11 bases between them. This CDR3 region has 12 residues. The germline CDR1 and CDR2 sequences are SGHAT and FQDESV (reference sequence).

This chain connects TRBV28 to TRBJ1-1; D is possibly TRBD1 (6 bases). The V gene's germline CDR1 is MDHEN and CDR2 SYDVKM. V was trimmed by 7 bases and J by 4 bases, leaving 16 bases between them. This CDR3 spans 14 amino acids. The CDR3 nucleotides read TGTGCCAGCAACCCCGGGGGGGGGCCCACTGAAGCTTTCTTT. This codes for CASNPGGGPTEAFF.

The chain carries TRBV4-1 and TRBJ2-5, with 9 positions matching TRBD2. The J call may be incorrect, as the DNA end agrees better with TRBJ2-7. In germline, CDR1 is MGHRA, CDR2 YSYEKL. The CDR3 is made up of 15 amino acids. The CDR3, as DNA: TGCGCCAGCAGCCACCTTAGCGGGAGCTCCTACGAGCAGTACTTC. This codes for CASSHLSGSSYEQYF.

The DNA for the CDR3 is TGTGCCAGCAGGGGAAGACAGGGGGCAGATACGCAGTATTTT. Residues: CASRGRQGADTQYF. The chain is built from TRBV7-8 and TRBJ2-3; 9 nucleotides match TRBD1. The germline CDR1 and CDR2 sequences are SGHVS and FQNEAQ. This CDR3 has 14 residues. V lost 6 bases and J lost 4; bases outside the gene matches: 5.

This chain uses TRBV18 with TRBJ1-6; no clear D. Trimming left V 2 bases short and J 16 bases short, with 15 bases between. The germline CDR1 and CDR2 sequences are KGHSH and LQKENI. There are 13 residues in the CDR3. This CDR3 is CASSPSQERKLHF. CDR3 in DNA: TGTGCCAGCTCACCATCTCAGGAACGAAAACTCCACTTT. Full variable domain (outside the CDR3, taken from reference TRBV18 and TRBJ1-6): NAGVMQNPRHLVRRRGQEARLRCSPMKGHSHVYWYRQLPEEGLKFMVYLQKENIIDESGMPKERFSAEFPKEGPSILRIQQVVRGDSAAYFCASSPSQERKLHFGNGTRLTVT.

V and J are TRBV7-6 and TRBJ2-1; 9 nucleotides agree with TRBD2. The CDR3 extends over 17 amino acids. Germline assignment: CDR1 SGHVS and CDR2 FNYEAQ. Unmatched junction bases numbered 5, after V lost 2 bases and J lost 0 bases. The CDR3 reads CASSLWWRGGSYNEQFF. For the CDR3, the DNA is TGTGCCAGCAGCTTATGGTGGCGGGGGGGCTCCTACAATGAGCAGTTCTTC.

The genes are TRBV2 and TRBJ1-6, with no clear D. Per germline, CDR1 SNHLY and CDR2 FYNNEI. This CDR3 comprises 12 residues. V lost 6 bases to trimming and J lost 7 bases, with 7 bases between them. The CDR3 sequence: CASRRNNSPLHF. CDR3 DNA: TGTGCCAGCAGGCGGAACAATTCACCCCTCCACTTT.